Sequencing of this T cell receptor beta chain was carried out in a study of OX40 agonist ivuxolimab in advanced cancers. About the investigation overall: The costimulatory receptor OX40 (CD134) was targeted by ivuxolimab, a fully human IgG2 agonistic monoclonal antibody. Partial responses occurred in three dose-escalation patients, of whom one had hepatocellular carcinoma and two had cutaneous melanoma. The dose-escalation cohort was about 83% male with a mean age of around 62 years, ranging from roughly 23 to 80. Prior anti-PD-1, anti-PD-L1 or anti-CTLA-4 therapy was permitted, and approximately 40% of dose-escalation patients had received checkpoint inhibitors. The paper describes the monotherapy dose-escalation part (N of about 47 patients) of the phase I trial of ivuxolimab. The point of sequencing TCRbeta in the periphery was to test whether ivuxolimab changed TCR sequence diversity and drove clonal T-cell expansion. Intravenous ivuxolimab was administered to patients every 2 weeks at six dose levels: 0.01, 0.1, 0.3, 1.5, 3 and 10 mg/kg. Of the 50 to 55 dose-escalation patients, hepatocellular carcinoma was present in roughly 19, melanoma in roughly 15, renal cell carcinoma in 9 and head and neck cancer in 9.

Patients with autoimmune disease history or receiving systemic immunosuppression were excluded from the trial. Peripheral blood for TCR sequencing was collected from all dose cohorts at baseline, on cycle 4 day 1, and on cycle 7 day 1. Samples were obtained from an open-label, multicenter, first-in-human phase I dose-escalation trial of ivuxolimab. Adults with locally advanced or metastatic melanoma, renal cell carcinoma, hepatocellular carcinoma or head and neck squamous cell carcinoma were enrolled in the trial. Before TCR sequencing, CD4+ T cells and CD8+ T cells from peripheral blood were sorted into separate populations. To sequence the TCRbeta CDR3 region, genomic DNA was isolated from the sorted cells. The immunoSEQ Assay was used for sequencing of TCRbeta CDR3 regions. Imported from immuneACCESS, the table was reduced by TCRdb to in-frame sequences with V and J called. These copies leave out some clones; in studies compared against another copy, an unresolved V gene accounts for under half, and the cause of the remainder is not known. The sample yields 85,000 to 100,000 clones; around 90% were counted once. Roughly 0.33% of the sample rests with the top ten.

Remarks on this clone: Its antigen is still unknown. No base quality information exists; no much larger clone differs at one position.

Results and caveats for the whole study, not just this receptor: The antigen specificity of the clonally expanded peripheral T cells was not determined. Low levels of normalized T-cell clonal expansion were also shown by some nonresponding patients. At doses from 0.1 to 3.0 mg/kg, clonal expansion was seen in both CD4+ and CD8+ blood T cells between baseline and week 6. In the 0.1-3.0 mg/kg groups, partial responders had among the lowest normalized peripheral clonal expansion, particularly in CD8+ T cells. After ivuxolimab, CD8+ T cells had more expanded clones than CD4+ T cells on average.

Taken from cysteine to phenylalanine, the CDR3 has 15 residues. The entry retains the CDR3 DNA only, 45 bases that are in frame from base 1. For this chain, trimming is 2 bases at the V end and 6 bases at the J end, and the number of junction bases without a gene match is 6. From the germline V gene, CDR1 is MDHEN and CDR2 is SYDVKM. Here the sequenced sample was CD4+ or CD8+ T cells sorted from blood, taken in a trial of the OX40 agonist ivuxolimab. Here the chain combines TRBV28 and TRBJ2-1, and 8 junctional nucleotides match TRBD2. This receptor was taken from an adult with an advanced solid tumor such as melanoma, head and neck, liver or kidney cancer. The CDR3 loop reads CASSLLAGNGNEQFF. The sequenced DNA is TGTGCCAGCAGTTTACTAGCGGGTAATGGCAATGAGCAGTTCTTC. Outside the CDR3, residues come from the reference TRBV28 and TRBJ2-1 proteins, so the full variable domain is: DVKVTQSSRYLVKRTGEKVFLECVQDMDHENMFWYRQDPGLGLRLIYFSYDVKMKEKGDIPEGYSVSREKKERFSLILESASTNQTSMYLCASSLLAGNGNEQFFGPGTRLTVL.